This TCR beta chain was recorded in a study of T cells expressing NK-cell markers (TCRdb year 2020). Study-wide context: About eight donors provided sorted CD3+CD56+NKG2C+, CD3+CD56+NKG2C- and CD3+CD56-NKG2C+ T-cell subsets, whose TCR beta-chain repertoires were profiled. All eight donors whose samples were sequenced were randomly selected healthy volunteers, three of them men and five women. The libraries were sequenced on Illumina HiSeq 2000/2500, MiSeq or NextSeq, producing 2 x 150 bp reads. Seven of the eight sequenced donors were HCMV-seropositive and one was HCMV-seronegative.

The germline V gene specifies SGHDT as CDR1 and YYEEEE as CDR2. Its CDR3 holds 14 amino acids, cysteine through phenylalanine. DNA for this receptor is not on file. Here is what the overall study found, with its caveats: In several donors, the dominant CD3+CD56+NKG2C+ clonotypes ranked among the top 10 CD8+ clonotypes, making up 1.0-7.0% of CD8+ T cells. Whether the expanded NKG2C-expressing T cell clones were specific for HCMV antigens was left unclear. Those dominant clonotypes were again the most abundant among CD3+CD56-NKG2C+ cells in a few donors, at about 28.3-65%.

TCRdb names Illumina HiSeq 2000 as the instrument used. The TCR beta cDNA libraries were made using 5'RACE template switching, a step that added both a universal primer site and unique molecular identifiers. Synthesis of cDNA was primed from the TCR beta constant segment and was followed by two consecutive PCR amplification steps. The authors processed their data as follows. MIGEC was used to demultiplex reads and group the reads by UMI, and MiTCR was used to assemble and quantify clonotypes. To exclude erroneous sequences, only TCR cDNA sequences supported by at least two reads were retained. The tcR package was used for downstream repertoire analysis, with clonotypes matched between fractions based on CDR3 nucleotide sequence plus V segment. VDJmatch was used to annotate antigen specificity against VDJdb, with one amino acid substitution in CDR3 allowed. The reads went through TCRdb reprocessing, and each CDR3 protein sequence gets one entry with no DNA. TCRdb assigned the V and J calls; the authors' analysis was not used. This sample's listing comprises 400,000 to 550,000 distinct CDR3 sequences. Of the sample, 7.3% is held by the ten largest clones.

Concerning this clonotype: Its recognized antigen is unknown.

To determine HCMV serostatus, a commercial ELISA kit was used to detect HCMV-specific IgG in serum. Ficoll density gradient centrifugation was used to isolate peripheral blood mononuclear cells from blood. Recombination connected TRBV5-6 to TRBJ1-4; TCRdb's D gene call, TRBD1, goes unchecked for lack of DNA. Material: blood T cells: a sorted CD56 or NKG2C T cell subset, CD4+ or CD8+ T cells, or bulk PBMC T cells (not recorded which). The TCR sequence derives from a woman between 18 and 70 years old in good health. For the CDR3, the sequence is CASSLGTVNEKLFF.